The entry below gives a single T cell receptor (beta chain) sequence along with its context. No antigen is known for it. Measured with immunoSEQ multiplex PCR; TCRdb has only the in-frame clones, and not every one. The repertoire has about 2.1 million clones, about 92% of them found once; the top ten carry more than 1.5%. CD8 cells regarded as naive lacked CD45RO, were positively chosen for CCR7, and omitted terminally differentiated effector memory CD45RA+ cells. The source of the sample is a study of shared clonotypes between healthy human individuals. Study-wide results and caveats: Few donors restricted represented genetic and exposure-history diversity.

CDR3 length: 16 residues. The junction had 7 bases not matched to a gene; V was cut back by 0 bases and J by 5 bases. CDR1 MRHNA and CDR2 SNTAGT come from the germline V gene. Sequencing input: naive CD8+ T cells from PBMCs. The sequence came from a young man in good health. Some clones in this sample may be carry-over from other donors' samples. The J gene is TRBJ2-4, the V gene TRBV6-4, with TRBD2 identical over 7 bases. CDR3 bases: TGTGCCAGCAGTGACTCGAGTCGCGGGAGCGAAAACATTCAGTACTTC. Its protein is CASSDSSRGSENIQYF.